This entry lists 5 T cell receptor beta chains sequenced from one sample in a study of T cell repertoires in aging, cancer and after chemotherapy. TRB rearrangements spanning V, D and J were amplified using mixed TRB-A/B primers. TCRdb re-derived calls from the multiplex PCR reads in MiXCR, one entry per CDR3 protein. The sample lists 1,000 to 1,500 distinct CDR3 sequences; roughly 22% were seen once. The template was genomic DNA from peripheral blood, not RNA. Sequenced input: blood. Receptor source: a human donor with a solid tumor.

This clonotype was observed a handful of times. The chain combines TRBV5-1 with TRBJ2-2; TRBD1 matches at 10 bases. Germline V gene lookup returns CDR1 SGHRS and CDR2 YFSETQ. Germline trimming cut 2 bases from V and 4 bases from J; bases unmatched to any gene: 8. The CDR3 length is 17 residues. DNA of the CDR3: TGCGCCAGCAGCTTATACTCCGGGACAGGGGCCACCGGGGAGCTGTTTTTT. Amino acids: CASSLYSGTGATGELFF.

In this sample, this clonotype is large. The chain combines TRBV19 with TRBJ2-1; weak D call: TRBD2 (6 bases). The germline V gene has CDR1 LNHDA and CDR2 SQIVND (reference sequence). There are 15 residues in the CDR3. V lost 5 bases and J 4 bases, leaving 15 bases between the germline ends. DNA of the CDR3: TGTGCCAGTAGTCAACTCTGGGGGGAATACAATGAGCAGTTCTTC. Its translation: CASSQLWGEYNEQFF. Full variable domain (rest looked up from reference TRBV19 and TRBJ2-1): DGGITQSPKYLFRKEGQNVTLSCEQNLNHDAMYWYRQDPGQGLRLIYYSQIVNDFQKGDIAEGYSVSREKKESFPLTVTSAQKNPTAFYLCASSQLWGEYNEQFFGPGTRLTVL.

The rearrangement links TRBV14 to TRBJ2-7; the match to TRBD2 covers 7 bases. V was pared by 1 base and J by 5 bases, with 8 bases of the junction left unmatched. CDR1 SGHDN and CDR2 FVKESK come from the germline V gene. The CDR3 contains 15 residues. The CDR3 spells CASSQGGGVRNEQYF. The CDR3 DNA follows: TGTGCCAGCAGCCAAGGGGGAGGGGTCCGGAACGAGCAGTACTTC.

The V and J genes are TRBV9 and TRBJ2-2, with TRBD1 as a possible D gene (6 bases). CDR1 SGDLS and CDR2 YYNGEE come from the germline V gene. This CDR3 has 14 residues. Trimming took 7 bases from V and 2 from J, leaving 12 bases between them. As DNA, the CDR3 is TGTGCCAGCCAAACAGGGATAAACACCGGGGAGCTGTTTTTT. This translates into CASQTGINTGELFF.

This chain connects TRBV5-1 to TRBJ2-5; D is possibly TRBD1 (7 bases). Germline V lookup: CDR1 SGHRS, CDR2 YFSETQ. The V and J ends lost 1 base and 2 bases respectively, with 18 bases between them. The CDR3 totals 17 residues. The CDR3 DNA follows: TGCGCCAGCAGCTTGAATGGAGGGGGCAACCTACAAGAGACCCAGTACTTC. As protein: CASSLNGGGNLQETQYF.